The entry below gives a single T cell receptor (beta chain) sequence along with its context. The authors reverse transcribed roughly 0.5 to 1 ug RNA with random hexamers. MiXCR, applied by TCRdb to the immunoSEQ multiplex PCR reads, yields one record per CDR3 protein. The sample shows about 430,000 distinct CDR3 sequences, around 85% of them seen only once. These data belong to a study of CD8 T cells in Susac syndrome. The V end was cut by 7 bases, the J end by 6 bases, with 15 bases between. This CDR3 is built from 13 residues. In germline, CDR1 is SEHNR, CDR2 FQNEAQ (reference sequence). This sequence joins TRBV7-9 and TRBJ1-2, with D tentatively TRBD1 (5 bases). The receptor was isolated from a human donor with multiple sclerosis. The sample comprised CD8+ T cells from PBMCs. This CDR3 reads CASNFEGRNGYTF. Written as DNA, the CDR3 is TGTGCCAGCAACTTTGAGGGGAGGAATGGCTACACCTTC.